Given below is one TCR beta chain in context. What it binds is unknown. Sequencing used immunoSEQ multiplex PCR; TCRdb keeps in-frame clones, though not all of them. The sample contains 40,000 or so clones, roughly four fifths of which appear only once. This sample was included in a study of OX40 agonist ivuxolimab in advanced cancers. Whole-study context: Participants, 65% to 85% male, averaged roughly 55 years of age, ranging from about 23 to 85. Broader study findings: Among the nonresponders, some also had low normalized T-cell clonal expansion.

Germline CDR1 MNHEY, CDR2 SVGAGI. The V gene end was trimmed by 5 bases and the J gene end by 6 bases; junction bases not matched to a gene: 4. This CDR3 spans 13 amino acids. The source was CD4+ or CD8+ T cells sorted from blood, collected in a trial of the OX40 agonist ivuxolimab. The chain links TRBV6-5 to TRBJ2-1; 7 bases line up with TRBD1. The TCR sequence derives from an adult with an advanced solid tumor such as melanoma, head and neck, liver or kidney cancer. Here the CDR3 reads CASSKGQFNEQFF. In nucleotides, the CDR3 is TGTGCCAGCAGTAAGGGACAGTTCAATGAGCAGTTCTTC.